This TCR beta chain was identified in a study of control samples from healthy donors and cancer patients. Germline V gives CDR1 KGHDR, CDR2 SFDVKD. J gave up 8 bases and V 4 bases, and 8 bases lay outside the gene matches. The CDR3 extends over 15 amino acids. Libraries were prepared by immunoSEQ multiplex PCR; TCRdb keeps only in-frame clonotypes and omits some of them. The sample shows about 220,000 clones, around 94% of them seen only once. The material sequenced was blood. This TCR was sampled from a man aged 45-65 years in good health. The J gene is TRBJ1-4, the V gene TRBV24-1; 8 nucleotides match TRBD1. DNA for the CDR3: TGTGCCACCAGTGACCCTGGACAGGGAGGAGAAAAACTGTTTTTT. Translation: CATSDPGQGGEKLFF.